Included here is one T cell receptor (beta chain) sequence, with context. Researchers ran the PCR with 60 Vbeta and 13 Jbeta primers. Measured with immunoSEQ multiplex PCR; TCRdb has only the in-frame clones, and not every one. Of 150,000 to 200,000 clones listed, around four fifths are singletons. The CDR3 has 13 residues. Germline trimming cut 7 bases from V and 11 bases from J; bases unmatched to any gene: 13. Looked up from germline, CDR1 is MNHEY and CDR2 is SVGAGI. The data were taken from a study of cytomegalovirus exposure and HLA in healthy donors. Sample: PBMCs. The receptor was derived from a female donor in good health and CMV-seronegative. The chain has TRBV6-5 and TRBJ1-1, with 7 bases aligning to TRBD1. CDR3 amino acids: CASKMGQYLDAFF. DNA of the CDR3: TGTGCCAGCAAAATGGGACAGTACCTTGATGCTTTCTTT.